A single T cell receptor beta chain is shown here with its context. This study enrolled people aged roughly 18 to 90 from roughly 22 US geographic areas. Per the original methods: Reference gene primer amplification yielded estimated nucleated cell counts. Measured with immunoSEQ multiplex PCR; TCRdb has only the in-frame clones, and not every one. V and J calls and clone size are copied from that table; D and trimming were computed from the DNA. The sample has some 140,000 clones, roughly 80% seen once. The entry originates in a study of blood T cell repertoires in COVID-19. Study details: Some COVID-19 samples were acute and others convalescent; all came from the United States, Italy and Spain. T cells, B-cell-depleted T cells, or PBMCs supplied cDNA or gDNA.

The CDR3 has 13 amino acids. CDR1 MNHEY and CDR2 SVGEGT come from the germline V gene. V was shortened by 0 bases and J by 7 bases, with 7 bases between the two germline ends. This TCR was sampled from a man between 40 and 49 years old with acute COVID-19. The sequenced material came from PBMCs or T cells enriched from blood (not recorded which). V gene TRBV6-2 or TRBV6-3 combines with J gene TRBJ1-5; D call uncertain. The CDR3 nucleotides are TGTGCCAGCAGTTACTCACTCAGGCAGCCCCAGCATTTT. It translates to CASSYSLRQPQHF.